The clone carrying this T cell receptor beta chain was picked up many times. The sample belongs to a study of naive and memory T cell subsets. V lost 6 bases, J lost 3 bases, and 12 bases lay in between. The CDR3 runs 13 residues. Germline CDR1 reads MDHEN; CDR2 reads SYDVKM. Whole-blood samples were less than 3 ml of peripheral blood from healthy adult volunteers. The library had UMIs added by 3' ligation of an oligonucleotide to TCR cDNA. Reverse transcription of blood and skin TCR RNA was primed at alpha and beta constant regions. One entry per CDR3 protein results from TCRdb running MiXCR on the 5' RACE reads. This table holds about 22,000 distinct CDR3 sequences, 4% to 5% found once.

The J gene is TRBJ2-7, the V gene TRBV28; D ambiguous. The TCR was taken from a male donor in good health. The CDR3, as DNA: TGTGCCAGCAGCCCTGGGCACCACTACGAGCAGTACTTC. This encodes CASSPGHHYEQYF.